This T cell receptor beta chain was sequenced during a study of control samples from healthy donors and cancer patients. Repertoires were generated with immunoSEQ multiplex PCR, while TCRdb's copy carries only in-frame clones and drops some. The data contain 150,000 to 200,000 clones, roughly 89% of them singletons. V was trimmed by 2 bases and J by 3 bases, leaving 8 bases between them. The CDR3 is 13 residues long. From germline, CDR1 is GTSNPN and CDR2 SVGIG (reference sequence). The chain combines TRBV30 with TRBJ1-5; TRBD1 might be the D (5 bases). The receptor was derived from a woman in her 30s in good health. The sequenced sample was blood. Here the CDR3 DNA reads TGTGCCTGGAGTTTGGGGCCCAATCAGCCCCAGCATTTT. Amino acids: CAWSLGPNQPQHF.